Following are 10 T cell receptor beta chains from one sample sequenced in a study of molecular identifiers for immune sequencing clone quantification. TCRdb re-derived calls from the PCR reads in MiXCR, one entry per CDR3 protein. The table shows 100,000 or so distinct CDR3 sequences, with about 21% occurring only once. The sample comprised naive CD8+ T cells from blood, with Jurkat cell RNA spiked in. As to subset: FACS-sorted CD8+CD4-CCR7+CD45RA+ naive T cells. The receptors here all came from a human donor in good health. Some libraries in this study had Jurkat cell RNA spiked in.

On this clonotype itself: No DNA is shown, since the ends of the CDR3 on it are uncertain; the CDR3 is the one TCRdb lists. The V gene is TRBV18, the J gene TRBJ1-5; the listed D gene, TRBD1, was not tested against the DNA. The germline CDR1 and CDR2 sequences are KGHSH and LQKENI. Both ends counted, the CDR3 spans 20 residues. CDR3 amino acids: CASSPPFGQGTFNSNQPRHF.

Ten or more counts support this clonotype. The CDR3 spells CASRTGTDDEKLFF. For the CDR3, the DNA is TGTGCCAGCAGGACCGGGACAGACGATGAAAAACTGTTTTTT. The rearrangement joins TRBV6-5 to TRBJ1-4, with 7 bases matching TRBD1. Germline values: CDR1 MNHEY, CDR2 SVGAGI. The CDR3 length is 14 residues. Trimming cost V 6 bases and J 6 bases; bases outside gene matches: 7.

This clonotype was detected many times. The V call is TRBV27, the J call TRBJ1-3; D remains ambiguous. The CDR3 contains 14 residues. Trimming took off 0 bases at V and 1 base at J, with 4 bases between the two ends. CDR1 and CDR2 from the germline V gene are MNHEY and SMNVEV (reference sequence). The CDR3 coding sequence is TGTGCCAGCAGTTTATCGAGATCTGGAAACACCATATATTTT. Translating gives CASSLSRSGNTIYF.

This clonotype occurred a few times. This chain connects TRBV7-9 to TRBJ1-6; no definite D call. CDR1 and CDR2 from the germline V gene are SEHNR and FQNEAQ (reference sequence). The V end was cut by 0 bases, the J end by 8 bases, with 2 bases between. The CDR3 contains 12 residues. CDR3 bases: TGTGCCAGCAGCTTAGCCGATTCACCCCTCCACTTT. It is translated as CASSLADSPLHF. Full variable domain (rest looked up from reference TRBV7-9 and TRBJ1-6): DTGVSQNPRHKITKRGQNVTFRCDPISEHNRLYWYRQTLGQGPEFLTYFQNEAQLEKSRLLSDRFSAERPKGSFSTLEIQRTEQGDSAMYLCASSLADSPLHFGNGTRLTVT.

This clonotype was picked up many times. The V gene is TRBV4-1, the J gene TRBJ2-5; a possible D gene is TRBD2 (6 bases). The CDR3 covers 15 residues. Germline CDR1 is MGHRA and CDR2 is YSYEKL. The V end was cut by 3 bases, the J end by 2 bases, with 13 bases between. This CDR3 is CASSHLRDSQETQYF. The CDR3 DNA reads as TGCGCCAGCAGCCACCTCCGGGACTCTCAAGAGACCCAGTACTTC.

This clonotype was seen at least ten times. The chain links TRBV7-9 to TRBJ2-7; D is perhaps TRBD1 or TRBD2 (5 bases each). From germline, CDR1 is SEHNR and CDR2 FQNEAQ (reference sequence). V was trimmed by 5 bases and J by 0 bases, leaving 14 bases between them. CDR3 size: 15 residues. The CDR3 region has the DNA TGTGCCAGCAGCCACCGGGACGGAAGCTCCTACGAGCAGTACTTC. Translating it yields CASSHRDGSSYEQYF.

The chain uses TRBV25-1 and TRBJ2-5; D unresolved. Trimming took 4 bases from V and 4 from J, leaving 10 bases between them. Germline loops: CDR1 MGHDK, CDR2 SYGVNS. This CDR3 has 13 residues. CDR3 in DNA: TGTGCCAGCAGTGGCCACCTACTAGAGACCCAGTACTTC. Protein product: CASSGHLLETQYF. Based on the CDR3 plus reference TRBV25-1 and TRBJ2-5, the full variable domain is EADIYQTPRYLVIGTGKKITLECSQTMGHDKMYWYQQDPGMELHLIHYSYGVNSTEKGDLSSESTVSRIRTEHFPLTLESARPSHTSQYLCASSGHLLETQYFGPGTRLLVL.

V gene TRBV4-3 combines with J gene TRBJ2-2; 10 bases match TRBD1. This CDR3 has 17 amino acids. V shed 0 bases and J 7 bases; nucleotides not matched to a gene: 8. Germline values: CDR1 LGHNA, CDR2 YSLEER. The CDR3 DNA is TGCGCCAGCAGCCAAGATTGGACAGGGGGAATGGACGGGGAGCTGTTTTTT. Amino acid sequence: CASSQDWTGGMDGELFF.

This clonotype was counted ten times or more. The V and J genes are TRBV7-2 and TRBJ2-5; D possibly corresponds to TRBD2 (6 bases). The CDR3 covers 17 residues. The V end was cut by 1 base, the J end by 5 bases, with 20 bases between. CDR1 is SGHTA and CDR2 is FQGNSA in the germline V gene. CDR3 residues: CASSLDTGTGILETQYF. The CDR3 DNA follows: TGTGCCAGCAGCTTAGACACCGGGACTGGGATCTTGGAGACCCAGTACTTC.

In this sample, this clonotype turned up many times. The chain is built from TRBV4-3 and TRBJ2-5, with D maybe TRBD2 (5 bases). Germline V gives CDR1 LGHNA, CDR2 YSLEER. This CDR3 comprises 13 residues. Trimming removed 5 bases from V and 1 base from J, with 8 bases in between. The CDR3 is CASSTSGQETQYF. The DNA for the CDR3 is TGCGCCAGCAGCACCAGCGGCCAAGAGACCCAGTACTTC.